The 29 T cell receptor beta chains reported below all come from one sample, sequenced in a study of blood T cells in healthy people across ages. A sample-barcoded 5' primer and a J-beta primer mix were used in a second PCR of roughly 6 to 11 cycles. TCRdb fed the 5' RACE reads into MiXCR, producing one record per CDR3 protein. This table has 850,000 to 950,000 distinct CDR3 sequences, 29% appearing once. Sequencing used blood. These receptor sequences come from an elderly woman in good health.

Notes on this clonotype: One base away lies a much larger clone, so this may be a sequencing read error. The chain has TRBV4-3 and TRBJ1-4, with D perhaps TRBD1 (6 bases). CDR1 LGHNA and CDR2 YSLEER come from the germline V gene. The CDR3 has 15 residues. The CDR3 DNA reads TGCGCCGGCAGCCAAGATCCCGGGGGCGTAGAAAAACTGTTTTTT. Translation gives CAGSQDPGGVEKLFF.

This clonotype has at least ten counts. The gene calls are TRBV7-9 and TRBJ2-4, with D unclear. The CDR3 loop spans 14 amino acids. V was trimmed by 4 bases and J by 8 bases, leaving 15 bases between them. Germline V gene data show CDR1 as SEHNR and CDR2 as FQNEAQ (reference sequence). Written as DNA, the CDR3 is TGTGCCAGCAGCTCTCCGAGCCTGGAGCACATTCAGTACTTC. Translating gives CASSSPSLEHIQYF. Filled out from reference TRBV7-9 and TRBJ2-4, the complete variable domain reads DTGVSQNPRHKITKRGQNVTFRCDPISEHNRLYWYRQTLGQGPEFLTYFQNEAQLEKSRLLSDRFSAERPKGSFSTLEIQRTEQGDSAMYLCASSSPSLEHIQYFGAGTRLSVL.

In this sample, this clonotype turned up many times. This chain uses TRBV7-2 with TRBJ2-5; D is perhaps TRBD1 (6 bases). The germline gives CDR1 SGHTA, CDR2 FQGNSA. This CDR3 is built from 14 residues. V gave up 3 bases and J gave up 2 bases, with 10 bases separating them. This chain's CDR3 is CASSFHGQQETQYF. DNA for the CDR3: TGTGCCAGCAGCTTCCACGGACAGCAAGAGACCCAGTACTTC.

This clonotype was found many times. V is TRBV12-3 or TRBV12-4 and J is TRBJ2-6; 7 bases are shared with TRBD1. The junction had 9 bases not matched to a gene; V was cut back by 4 bases and J by 0 bases. The CDR3 is made up of 18 amino acids. In DNA, the CDR3 is TGTGCCAGCAGTTCCACAGGGGCTCAACTCTCTGGGGCCAACGTCCTGACTTTC. Residues: CASSSTGAQLSGANVLTF.

To note about this clonotype: The junction does not match germline at one end; this may be a read error. In DNA, the CDR3 is TGTGCCAGCAGCTTGGACAGAAACACTGAAACTTTCTTT. This codes for CASSLDRNTETFF. The V and J genes are TRBV13 and TRBJ1-1; D perhaps matches TRBD1 (6 bases). The CDR3 covers 13 residues. Per the germline V gene, CDR1 is PRHDT and CDR2 is FYEKMQ (reference sequence).

The J gene is TRBJ2-7, the V gene TRBV7-9; 9 bases map to TRBD2. Germline V lookup: CDR1 SEHNR, CDR2 FQNEAQ (reference sequence). There are 16 residues in the CDR3. Germline trimming cut 5 bases from V and 7 bases from J; bases unmatched to any gene: 15. The CDR3 is CASSPWRGGTNNEQYF. CDR3 DNA sequence: TGTGCCAGCAGCCCGTGGCGGGGGGGTACCAACAATGAGCAGTACTTC.

Comments on this clonotype: With a much larger clone just one base away, this may be a read error. The chain couples TRBV12-3 or TRBV12-4 to TRBJ1-2, with TRBD1 as a possible D gene (6 bases). Trimming took 1 base from V and 8 from J, leaving 11 bases between them. There are 13 residues in the CDR3. CDR3 DNA: TGTGCCAGCAGTTTAGGCAGGGGAAAGGGCTACACCTTC. This translates into CASSLGRGKGYTF.

A word on this clonotype: A much larger clone differs from this one at a single base, so this may be a read error. V is TRBV12-3 or TRBV12-4 and J is TRBJ1-5, with D unresolved. This CDR3 region has 14 residues. With 5 bases removed from V and 8 bases from J, the gap between germline ends came to 16 bases. The CDR3 reads CASSLSPFAEPQHF. The DNA of the CDR3 is TGTGCCAGCAGTCTTAGTCCCTTCGCGGAGCCCCAGCATTTT.

This clonotype was picked up many times. The chain carries TRBV7-2 and TRBJ2-7; 8 nucleotides agree with TRBD1. V trimming: 5 bases; J trimming: 2 bases; junction bases outside the gene matches: 8. CDR3 length equals 15 residues. Germline values: CDR1 SGHTA, CDR2 FQGNSA. CDR3 nucleotides: TGTGCCAGCAGCGCCCCCGGGACAGGCCCCTACGAGCAGTACTTC. It codes for CASSAPGTGPYEQYF.

This clonotype was detected many times. An end of the junction does not agree with germline; a read error may underlie this. The CDR3 loop is CASSLEGRGETQYF. The CDR3 nucleotides are TGTGCCAGCAGCTTAGAGGGGCGGGGTGAGACCCAGTACTTC. The J gene is TRBJ2-5, the V gene TRBV5-1, with D possibly being TRBD2 (6 bases). Germline-derived CDR1 and CDR2 are SGHRS and YFSETQ. CDR3 length equals 14 residues.

This clonotype has more than one count but fewer than ten. This sequence joins TRBV10-3 and TRBJ1-1; the D gene is possibly TRBD1 (6 bases). V dropped 3 bases and J dropped 2 bases, with 13 bases sitting between them. This CDR3 is built from 15 residues. Germline CDR1 ENHRY, CDR2 SYGVKD. The CDR3 loop is CAISDPGTPNTEAFF. The CDR3 DNA reads TGTGCCATCAGTGATCCCGGGACACCTAACACTGAAGCTTTCTTT.

In its sample, this clonotype was seen a few times. V gene TRBV7-9 combines with J gene TRBJ2-6, with D tentatively TRBD2 (6 bases). V was cut by 1 base and J by 2 bases, with 18 bases left in between. The CDR3 runs to 19 residues. Germline assignment: CDR1 SEHNR and CDR2 FQNEAQ (reference sequence). CDR3 DNA sequence: TGTGCCAGCAGCTTAGTGCGGCAGACTAGATTCGCTGGGGCCAACGTCCTGACTTTC. Encoded protein: CASSLVRQTRFAGANVLTF.

Worth noting for this clonotype: A much larger clone differs from this one at a single base, so this may be a read error. V gene TRBV20-1 combines with J gene TRBJ1-5; perhaps TRBD1 as D (5 bases). The CDR3 spans 15 residues. Germline CDR1 reads DFQATT; CDR2 reads SNEGSKA (reference sequence). With 5 bases removed from V and 2 bases from J, the gap between germline ends came to 16 bases. The CDR3 sequence: CSAGRPGPGNQPQHF. The CDR3 bases are TGCAGTGCTGGTCGCCCAGGGCCGGGCAATCAGCCCCAGCATTTT.

This rearrangement joins TRBV3-1 to TRBJ1-2; D unclear. The CDR3 totals 16 residues. Germline V gives CDR1 LGHDT, CDR2 YNNKEL (reference sequence). V was pared by 3 bases and J by 4 bases, with 18 bases between. The CDR3 here is CASSHVTVGSSYGYTF. CDR3 coding DNA: TGTGCCAGCAGCCATGTCACAGTGGGAAGTAGCTATGGCTACACCTTC.

For the CDR3, the DNA is TGTGCCAGCAGACCAGGTGACGGTCTGATCCAGCCCCAGCATTTT. It is translated as CASRPGDGLIQPQHF. The V and J genes are TRBV5-5 and TRBJ1-5; D is ambiguous. The V gene's germline CDR1 is SGHKS and CDR2 YYEKEE (reference sequence). The CDR3 runs 15 residues. Trimming pared 5 bases from V and 7 bases from J, leaving 19 bases between.

The V and J genes are TRBV5-1 and TRBJ2-1; 12 bases map to TRBD2. Looked up from germline, CDR1 is SGHRS and CDR2 is YFSETQ. This CDR3 has 17 amino acids. The V and J ends lost 4 bases and 4 bases, in that order; junction bases with no gene match: 9. CDR3 loop: CASSRGLAGNYYNEQFF. DNA of the CDR3: TGCGCCAGCAGCAGAGGACTAGCGGGGAATTATTACAATGAGCAGTTCTTC. The whole variable domain, remainder taken from reference TRBV5-1 and TRBJ2-1, is KAGVTQTPRYLIKTRGQQVTLSCSPISGHRSVSWYQQTPGQGLQFLFEYFSETQRNKGNFPGRFSGRQFSNSRSEMNVSTLELGDSALYLCASSRGLAGNYYNEQFFGPGTRLTVL.

This clonotype was found a few times. V and J are TRBV20-1 and TRBJ1-1, with 7 bases aligning to TRBD1. V lost 6 bases to trimming and J lost 4 bases; unmatched junction nucleotides: 5. The CDR3 loop spans 12 amino acids. CDR1 DFQATT and CDR2 SNEGSKA come from the germline V gene (reference sequence). CDR3 residues: CSADRAGTEAFF. The CDR3, as DNA: TGCAGTGCCGACAGGGCCGGCACTGAAGCTTTCTTT.

This clonotype appeared many times. V is TRBV6-5 and J is TRBJ1-2; D is unclear. The length of the CDR3 is 16 residues. Germline CDR1 is MNHEY and CDR2 is SVGAGI. V was clipped by 0 bases and J by 4 bases, with 15 bases between them. The CDR3 DNA follows: TGTGCCAGCAGTTACTCGGCGGCAGAAAAACTCTATGGCTACACCTTC. Its protein product is CASSYSAAEKLYGYTF.

The gene calls are TRBV12-3 or TRBV12-4 and TRBJ2-3, with 10 positions matching TRBD1. Unmatched junction bases numbered 10, after V lost 9 bases and J lost 4 bases. The CDR3 sequence is 15 residues long. The CDR3 reads CASHPGQGRPDTQYF. The CDR3 DNA is TGTGCCAGTCACCCGGGACAGGGGAGGCCAGATACGCAGTATTTT.

DNA of the CDR3: TGCAGTGCTAACAACGGTAGCGGGCCGAACACCGGGGAGCTGTTTTTT. Its protein product is CSANNGSGPNTGELFF. This chain links TRBV20-1 with TRBJ2-2; 7 bases line up with TRBD2. Germline V lookup: CDR1 DFQATT, CDR2 SNEGSKA (reference sequence). Losses at the gene ends were 4 bases for V and 0 bases for J; bases not matched to a gene: 8. This CDR3 region has 16 residues.

Points on this clonotype: Given a much more abundant clone one base away, this may be a read error. The CDR3 DNA reads TGTGCCAGCAGCCAAGATCTGAGCGGGGCCACAGATATGCAGTATTTT. It specifies CASSQDLSGATDMQYF. V is TRBV3-1 and J is TRBJ2-3; 7 bases line up with TRBD2. From germline, CDR1 is LGHDT and CDR2 YNNKEL (reference sequence). The CDR3 runs to 16 residues.

Only a few counts were recorded for this clonotype. A much larger clone is a single base away; this may be a read error. The genes are TRBV7-2 and TRBJ1-2, with D perhaps TRBD1 (5 bases). The CDR3 covers 15 residues. V was trimmed by 1 base and J by 7 bases, leaving 16 bases between them. Germline V gene data show CDR1 as SGHTA and CDR2 as FQGNSA. The CDR3 loop is CASSLEYRISLGYTF. The CDR3 DNA sequence: TGTGCCAGCAGCTTAGAGTACAGGATCTCTCTTGGCTACACCTTC.

This clonotype was detected many times. The chain recombines TRBV5-1 with TRBJ2-1; D remains ambiguous. CDR1 SGHRS and CDR2 YFSETQ come from the germline V gene. The V end was cut by 4 bases, the J end by 2 bases, with 13 bases between. The CDR3 is 15 amino acids. The CDR3 spells CASSQADVPYNEQFF. The DNA for the CDR3 is TGCGCCAGCAGCCAGGCGGACGTCCCCTACAATGAGCAGTTCTTC.

V usage is TRBV15 and J usage is TRBJ2-7, with D maybe TRBD2 (5 bases). This CDR3 has 16 residues. Germline values: CDR1 LNHNV, CDR2 YYDKDF (reference sequence). The V and J ends lost 3 bases and 10 bases respectively, with 25 bases between them. CDR3 DNA: TGTGCCACCAGCAGCCGCGCTAGCTCTCGGCAAGAGGCCCAGTACTTC. Its translation: CATSSRASSRQEAQYF.

Points on this clonotype: A much larger clone sits a single nucleotide away, making a read error possible. CDR3 sequence reads: CASSLGTAAGYDYTF. CDR3 DNA sequence: TGTGCCAGCAGCCTCGGGACGGCGGCTGGCTATGACTACACCTTC. The chain employs TRBV13 and TRBJ1-2, with a possible D match to TRBD1 (5 bases). The CDR3 consists of 15 residues. The germline V gene has CDR1 PRHDT and CDR2 FYEKMQ (reference sequence). Complete variable domain (other parts from reference TRBV13 and TRBJ1-2): AAGVIQSPRHLIKEKRETATLKCYPIPRHDTVYWYQQGPGQDPQFLISFYEKMQSDKGSIPDRFSAQQFSDYHSELNMSSLELGDSALYFCASSLGTAAGYDYTFGSGTRLTVV.

This clonotype was counted ten times or more. This rearrangement joins TRBV6-6 to TRBJ1-6, with TRBD1 matching 8 bases. The V segment lost 2 bases and the J segment 8 bases; nucleotides outside the gene matches: 2. There are 14 residues in the CDR3. Germline CDR1 reads MNHNY; CDR2 reads SVGAGI (reference sequence). In nucleotides, the CDR3 is TGTGCCAGCAGTTACGGGACAGGTTATTCACCCCTCCACTTT. Its protein product is CASSYGTGYSPLHF.

This chain links TRBV12-3 or TRBV12-4 with TRBJ2-5; D is unresolved. Trimming removed 2 bases at V and 4 bases at J, with 8 bases between. The length of the CDR3 is 13 residues. CDR3 DNA: TGTGCCAGCAGTTTATTTGAGGCAGAGACCCAGTACTTC. Its protein is CASSLFEAETQYF.

V and J are TRBV7-2 and TRBJ2-1; 7 bases line up with TRBD2. Looked up from germline, CDR1 is SGHTA and CDR2 is FQGNSA. The ends lost 11 bases at V and 6 bases at J; junction bases unmatched: 16. The CDR3 runs to 15 residues. The CDR3 protein is CARTSFGTGGNEQFF. The CDR3 DNA reads as TGTGCCCGCACCTCCTTTGGGACGGGGGGCAATGAGCAGTTCTTC.

This chain connects TRBV28 to TRBJ2-5; no reliable D call. Germline lookup yields CDR1 MDHEN and CDR2 SYDVKM. Trimming pared 4 bases from V and 13 bases from J, leaving 28 bases between. The CDR3 spans 16 residues. The CDR3, as DNA: TGTGCCAGCAGTTCCGTAAGTTCCCGTGTAAGGGTTAGGACGTACTTC. Translated, it gives CASSSVSSRVRVRTYF.